What follows are 27 T cell receptor beta chains derived from one specimen sequenced in a study of T cell repertoires in cytomegalovirus infection. In TCRdb, the reads were re-called with MiXCR into one record per CDR3 protein. The table lists a few hundred thousand distinct CDR3 sequences, more than 20% of them singletons, with about an eighth in the top ten. These receptors' targets are unknown. Sample: cultured PBMCs, taken from culture after CMV antigen stimulation. The receptor source for this set is a human donor in good health (CMV status not recorded). Some clones in this sample may be carry-over from other donors' samples.

This clonotype came up a few times. This chain uses TRBV7-2 with TRBJ2-3; perhaps TRBD2 as D (6 bases). Germline loops: CDR1 SGHTA, CDR2 FQGNSA. V lost 5 bases, J lost 1 base, and 16 bases lay in between. The CDR3 spans 16 residues. CDR3 protein: CASSPGGASGTDTQYF. The CDR3 nucleotides are TGTGCCAGCAGCCCGGGTGGGGCTAGCGGCACAGATACGCAGTATTTT.

This chain connects TRBV28 to TRBJ2-7, with 7 bases lining up with TRBD1. J was trimmed by 4 bases and V by 5 bases; bases with no gene match: 17. Germline V gives CDR1 MDHEN, CDR2 SYDVKM. The length of the CDR3 is 17 residues. CDR3 nucleotides: TGTGCCAGCAGTCCTACGCCCGGGACAGCGGTCCGGTACGAGCAGTACGTC. This codes for CASSPTPGTAVRYEQYV.

The rearrangement links TRBV27 to TRBJ1-4; D gene unclear. This CDR3 has 15 residues. Germline V gene lookup returns CDR1 MNHEY and CDR2 SMNVEV (reference sequence). V lost 7 bases, J lost 2 bases, and 14 bases lay in between. CDR3 DNA: TGTGCCAGCACCCTACCCCCTGCGACTAATGAAAAACTGTTTTTT. Encoded protein: CASTLPPATNEKLFF.

The V gene is TRBV20-1, the J gene TRBJ1-1, with D perhaps matching TRBD1 (5 bases). The V and J ends lost 3 bases and 10 bases respectively, with 18 bases between them. The CDR3 is made up of 13 amino acids. CDR1 is DFQATT, CDR2 SNEGSKA, per germline (reference sequence). The CDR3 region has the DNA TGCAGTGCTAGTGTTCCAGGGCCAGGTGGAGCTTTCTTT. This gives the protein CSASVPGPGGAFF.

Notes on this clonotype: A much more abundant neighbour one base away suggests this may be a read error. The chain employs TRBV6-1 and TRBJ2-7; 8 bases agree with TRBD2. Germline lookup yields CDR1 MNHNS and CDR2 SASEGT. The trim removed 8 bases at V and 6 bases at J, leaving 12 bases unmatched. The CDR3 consists of 14 residues. This CDR3 is CASGQPAGESEQYF. DNA for the CDR3: TGTGCCAGCGGTCAACCAGCGGGAGAGTCCGAGCAGTACTTC.

This clonotype was counted at least ten times. The chain has TRBV7-2 and TRBJ2-7; no clear D. V was trimmed by 5 bases and J by 0 bases, leaving 11 bases between them. The CDR3 is 14 residues long. Germline assignment: CDR1 SGHTA and CDR2 FQGNSA. The CDR3 DNA sequence: TGTGCCAGCAGCCCAACTCGCGACTCCTACGAGCAGTACTTC. Translating it yields CASSPTRDSYEQYF.

This chain joins TRBV27 and TRBJ1-2; D is ambiguous. The length of the CDR3 is 13 residues. Germline assignment: CDR1 MNHEY and CDR2 SMNVEV (reference sequence). V lost 0 bases, J lost 8 bases, and 10 bases lay in between. CDR3 protein: CASSLSSAVGYTF. In DNA form, the CDR3 reads TGTGCCAGCAGTTTATCGTCAGCGGTGGGCTACACCTTC.

Points on this clonotype: This sequence may be a read error, since a much larger clone differs from it by one base. The chain joins TRBV6-2 or TRBV6-3 to TRBJ2-3, with a possible D match to TRBD2 (6 bases). The CDR3 totals 14 residues. The V and J ends lost 6 bases and 0 bases respectively, with 10 bases between them. Germline V gives CDR1 MNHEY, CDR2 SVGEGT. Here the CDR3 reads CASRPGTSTDTQYF. In DNA form, the CDR3 reads TGTGCCAGCAGGCCCGGGACTAGCACAGATACGCAGTATTTT.

This clonotype showed up many times. The CDR3 DNA is TGTGCCAGCAGCTTAGAGGCCGGGACCTACTACGAGCAGTACTTC. This translates into CASSLEAGTYYEQYF. V gene TRBV7-2 combines with J gene TRBJ2-7; D tentatively reads TRBD1 or TRBD2 (5 bases each). This CDR3 has 15 residues. V shed 1 base and J shed 3 bases, with 13 bases lying between them. Per germline, CDR1 SGHTA and CDR2 FQGNSA.

The V call is TRBV6-4, the J call TRBJ2-2; 12 nucleotides line up with TRBD2. This CDR3 has 16 amino acids. V trimming: 5 bases; J trimming: 7 bases; junction bases outside the gene matches: 8. Germline V gene lookup returns CDR1 MRHNA and CDR2 SNTAGT. The CDR3 protein is CASSPLAGGPSGELFF. The CDR3 DNA follows: TGTGCCAGCAGTCCGCTAGCGGGAGGGCCGAGCGGGGAGCTGTTTTTT.

The chain carries TRBV28 and TRBJ2-7; possible D gene TRBD2, 6 bases. V shed 9 bases and J shed 0 bases, with 12 bases lying between them. Germline V gives CDR1 MDHEN, CDR2 SYDVKM. The CDR3 runs 13 residues. The CDR3 is CASFGSFSYEQYF. Written as DNA, the CDR3 is TGTGCCAGTTTCGGGAGTTTCTCCTACGAGCAGTACTTC.

This chain connects TRBV6-2 or TRBV6-3 to TRBJ2-5; 8 bases map to TRBD2. The V segment lost 2 bases and the J segment 5 bases; nucleotides outside the gene matches: 4. Germline V CDR1 and CDR2: MNHEY, SVGEGT. This CDR3 comprises 14 residues. Written as DNA, the CDR3 is TGTGCCAGCAGTTACCGGGAGCGGGGGGAGACCCAGTACTTC. This codes for CASSYRERGETQYF.

This clonotype was seen more than once but under ten times. The chain recombines TRBV10-3 with TRBJ2-5; tentatively, D is TRBD1 (6 bases). CDR3 length equals 18 residues. Deletions cut 0 bases from V and 0 bases from J, with 17 bases between. Germline CDR1 is ENHRY and CDR2 is SYGVKD. CDR3 in amino acids: CAISESKFQGIYQETQYF. The DNA for the CDR3 is TGTGCCATCAGTGAGTCGAAATTTCAGGGGATTTACCAAGAGACCCAGTACTTC.

V gene TRBV29-1 combines with J gene TRBJ2-2; D is uncertain. The CDR3 is 13 amino acids. From germline, CDR1 is SQVTM and CDR2 ANQGSEA. Trimming removed 3 bases at V and 0 bases at J, with 5 bases between. The CDR3, as DNA: TGCAGCGTTGATCGAACGAACACCGGGGAGCTGTTTTTT. Amino acids: CSVDRTNTGELFF.

This clonotype occurred a few times. The chain is built from TRBV19 and TRBJ1-5; D unclear. V was pared by 7 bases and J by 2 bases, with 9 bases between. Germline V gene data show CDR1 as LNHDA and CDR2 as SQIVND (reference sequence). The CDR3 consists of 13 residues. The CDR3 nucleotides read TGTGCCAGTACTATCGGCCGCAATCAGCCCCAGCATTTT. It specifies CASTIGRNQPQHF.

This clonotype showed up many times. V and J are TRBV11-2 and TRBJ1-1, with 7 bases identical to TRBD1. V shed 7 bases and J 4 bases; nucleotides not matched to a gene: 9. This CDR3 is built from 14 residues. The germline V gene has CDR1 SGHAT and CDR2 FQNNGV. For the CDR3, the DNA is TGTGCCAGCAACCCGACAGGGCTGGGCACTGAAGCTTTCTTT. Protein: CASNPTGLGTEAFF. The full variable domain, its missing parts supplied by reference TRBV11-2 and TRBJ1-1, is EAGVAQSPRYKIIEKRQSVAFWCNPISGHATLYWYQQILGQGPKLLIQFQNNGVVDDSQLPKDRFSAERLKGVDSTLKIQPAKLEDSAVYLCASNPTGLGTEAFFGQGTRLTVV.

This clonotype was seen repeatedly, ten times or more. The chain combines TRBV7-2 with TRBJ2-3, with unresolved D. This CDR3 spans 12 amino acids. Germline CDR1 and CDR2: SGHTA and FQGNSA. V gave up 8 bases and J gave up 6 bases, with 12 bases separating them. As DNA, the CDR3 is TGTGCCAGCCTCCGTCTAGGGGATACGCAGTATTTT. This translates into CASLRLGDTQYF.

This clonotype was detected a few times. The rearrangement joins TRBV7-2 to TRBJ2-2; 9 bases line up with TRBD2. V shed 5 bases, J shed 2 bases, and the junction held 12 bases outside the gene matches. The CDR3 sequence is 18 residues long. CDR1 and CDR2 from the germline V gene are SGHTA and FQGNSA. The CDR3 nucleotides are TGTGCCAGCAGCCCAAACCTGGGGCTAGCGGGAAACACCGGGGAGCTGTTTTTT. Protein: CASSPNLGLAGNTGELFF.

The V and J genes are TRBV9 and TRBJ2-1; perhaps TRBD1 as D (5 bases). V was cut by 1 base and J by 4 bases, with 9 bases left in between. Germline CDR1 SGDLS, CDR2 YYNGEE. The CDR3 runs 14 residues. The CDR3: CASSVRAGYNEQFF. The CDR3 nucleotides read TGTGCCAGCAGCGTAAGGGCAGGGTACAATGAGCAGTTCTTC.

To note about this clonotype: A much larger clone is a single base away; this may be a read error. The chain combines TRBV3-1 with TRBJ1-5, with D maybe TRBD1 (6 bases). Germline CDR1 and CDR2: LGHDT and YNNKEL (reference sequence). The CDR3 consists of 13 residues. Trimming removed 6 bases at V and 6 bases at J, with 12 bases between. In nucleotides, the CDR3 is TGTGCCAGCAGTCCCACAGGGATTCAGCCCCAGCATTTT. Its protein product is CASSPTGIQPQHF.

The table lists this clonotype with a few counts. The chain couples TRBV7-9 to TRBJ1-3; unclear D gene. Trimming removed 5 bases at V and 0 bases at J, with 8 bases between. The CDR3 length is 14 residues. From germline, CDR1 is SEHNR and CDR2 FQNEAQ (reference sequence). The CDR3 region has the DNA TGTGCCAGCAGCCAGGAGTTCTCTGGAAACACCATATATTTT. Its translation is CASSQEFSGNTIYF.

This clonotype was observed at least ten times. The gene calls are TRBV12-3 or TRBV12-4 and TRBJ1-1, with D unresolved. The V end was cut by 3 bases, the J end by 1 base, with 9 bases between. The CDR3 has 14 residues. CDR3 in DNA: TGTGCCAGCAGTTTCAGAGAATGGAACACTGAAGCTTTCTTT. Protein: CASSFREWNTEAFF.

The chain recombines TRBV20-1 with TRBJ2-7, with 9 bases matching TRBD2. The junction had 4 bases not matched to a gene; V was cut back by 6 bases and J by 4 bases. This CDR3 comprises 12 residues. Germline-derived CDR1 and CDR2 are DFQATT and SNEGSKA (reference sequence). This CDR3 is CSATGLAYEQYF. The DNA for the CDR3 is TGCAGTGCGACGGGACTAGCTTACGAGCAGTACTTC.

The gene calls are TRBV19 and TRBJ1-1; 8 bases are a match to TRBD1. CDR3 size: 16 residues. Germline lookup yields CDR1 LNHDA and CDR2 SQIVND (reference sequence). J was trimmed by 1 base and V by 3 bases; bases with no gene match: 7. For the CDR3, the DNA is TGTGCCAGTAGTATCCCCTGGACAGGGCGGAACACTGAAGCTTTCTTT. As protein: CASSIPWTGRNTEAFF.

This clonotype was detected only a few times. V is TRBV11-3 and J is TRBJ2-3; D is unresolved. The V end lost 4 bases, the J end lost 6 bases, and 11 bases lay between the germline ends. CDR1 is SGHNT and CDR2 is YENEEA in the germline V gene. The CDR3 is made up of 13 amino acids. In DNA, the CDR3 is TGTGCCAGCAGCTCCGGGTCAGCCGATACGCAGTATTTT. Translating it yields CASSSGSADTQYF.

The V call is TRBV4-3, the J call TRBJ2-2, with 7 bases identical to TRBD1. CDR1 is LGHNA and CDR2 is YSLEER in the germline V gene. CDR3 length equals 15 residues. Trimming took 4 bases from V and 6 from J; bases not matched to a gene: 8. CDR3 coding DNA: TGCGCCAGCAGCCTGGGACAGCAGGCGGCCGGGGAGCTGTTTTTT. Its protein product is CASSLGQQAAGELFF.

Many counts were recorded for this clonotype. The J gene is TRBJ2-5, the V gene TRBV7-2; 7 nucleotides align to TRBD2. CDR3 size: 15 residues. J gave up 5 bases and V 5 bases, and 11 bases lay outside the gene matches. Germline CDR1 reads SGHTA; CDR2 reads FQGNSA. The CDR3 DNA is TGTGCCAGCAGCCGAAGCGGGGCCTTGGGGGAGACCCAGTACTTC. Translation gives CASSRSGALGETQYF.